A single sample gave rise to the 16 T cell receptor beta chains below, sequenced in a study of T cell responses to AZD1222 COVID-19 vaccine. Sequencing was performed with immunoSEQ multiplex PCR; in TCRdb, only in-frame clones are kept and a portion is missing. The sample gives roughly 120,000 clones, roughly 89% of which show up once; nearly 4.5% is in the top ten. The material was peripheral blood, obtained on day 0 of AZD1222 vaccination. The origin of the receptors is an adult in good health.

The rearrangement uses TRBV5-4 and TRBJ1-6; TRBD1 agrees at 10 bases. Germline V gene lookup returns CDR1 SGHNT and CDR2 YYREEE (reference sequence). The CDR3 totals 15 residues. With 4 bases clipped from V and 7 bases from J, the junction kept 5 bases outside the gene matches. CDR3 nucleotides: TGTGCCAGCAGCACCCTGACAGGGGGCAATTCACCCCTCCACTTT. Translated: CASSTLTGGNSPLHF.

The rearrangement uses TRBV5-6 and TRBJ1-5; D uncertain. The germline gives CDR1 SGHDT, CDR2 YYEEEE. The CDR3 runs to 14 residues. V shed 3 bases and J shed 4 bases, with 11 bases lying between them. The CDR3 DNA sequence: TGTGCCAGCAGCTCCCGTACTGCGAATCAGCCCCAGCATTTT. This sequence encodes CASSSRTANQPQHF.

The rearrangement uses TRBV7-2 and TRBJ1-2; the D gene is possibly TRBD1 (6 bases). CDR3 length: 14 residues. Looked up from germline, CDR1 is SGHTA and CDR2 is FQGNSA. The V gene lost 1 base and the J gene lost 10 bases, with 16 bases spanning the gap. The CDR3 region is CASSLGLGGEDYTF. The CDR3 DNA is TGTGCCAGCAGCTTAGGCCTCGGGGGCGAGGACTACACCTTC.

This chain connects TRBV6-6 to TRBJ1-2; tentatively, D is TRBD1 (6 bases). Looked up from germline, CDR1 is MNHNY and CDR2 is SVGAGI (reference sequence). Trimming left V 7 bases short and J 5 bases short, with 17 bases between. The CDR3 is 14 residues long. CDR3 sequence: CASTNQDRSYGYTF. The CDR3 nucleotides read TGTGCCAGCACCAACCAGGACAGATCGTATGGCTACACCTTC.

This clone was observed once. The V and J genes are TRBV10-3 and TRBJ1-6; maybe TRBD1 (5 bases). The CDR3 runs 13 residues. V lost 4 bases and J lost 6, with 7 bases in between. Germline CDR1 ENHRY, CDR2 SYGVKD. CDR3 residues: CAISAQANSPLHF. The CDR3 coding sequence is TGTGCCATCAGTGCACAGGCTAATTCACCCCTCCACTTT.

The CDR3 loop is CASSPRKGVRETQYF. The DNA for the CDR3 is TGTGCCAGCTCACCACGGAAAGGGGTTCGGGAGACCCAGTACTTC. The rearrangement uses TRBV18 and TRBJ2-5; possibly TRBD1 for D (5 bases). V was cut by 1 base and J by 5 bases, with 14 bases left in between. The germline V gene has CDR1 KGHSH and CDR2 LQKENI. The CDR3 runs to 15 residues.

CDR3 amino acids: CASSDGYSVREQYF. The CDR3 nucleotides are TGTGCCAGCAGTGACGGGTATTCGGTGAGGGAGCAGTACTTC. The chain joins TRBV2 to TRBJ2-7, with D unclear. V was cut by 3 bases and J by 7 bases, with 16 bases left in between. From germline, CDR1 is SNHLY and CDR2 FYNNEI. The CDR3 is made up of 14 amino acids. Complete variable domain (other parts from reference TRBV2 and TRBJ2-7): EPEVTQTPSHQVTQMGQEVILRCVPISNHLYFYWYRQILGQKVEFLVSFYNNEISEKSEIFDDQFSVERPDGSNFTLKIRSTKLEDSAMYFCASSDGYSVREQYFGPGTRLTVT.

The chain uses TRBV7-2 and TRBJ1-2; 8 nucleotides align to TRBD1. The CDR3 covers 14 residues. The germline gives CDR1 SGHTA, CDR2 FQGNSA. V lost 1 base and J lost 8; bases outside the gene matches: 6. The CDR3 is CASSLVGQGGGYTF. The CDR3 DNA follows: TGTGCCAGCAGCTTAGTAGGACAGGGCGGGGGCTACACCTTC.

This chain uses TRBV19 with TRBJ1-3; D ambiguous. CDR1 LNHDA and CDR2 SQIVND come from the germline V gene (reference sequence). The length of the CDR3 is 11 residues. V was pared by 8 bases and J by 3 bases, with 5 bases between. The CDR3 sequence: CASLYGNTIYF. DNA of the CDR3: TGTGCCAGTTTGTATGGAAACACCATATATTTT.

This sequence joins TRBV6-5 and TRBJ1-1, with a weak D call TRBD1 (6 bases). This CDR3 is built from 14 residues. The ends were cut back, 7 bases at V and 4 bases at J, with 16 bases in the middle. From germline, CDR1 is MNHEY and CDR2 SVGAGI. CDR3 sequence: CASNLGAQGTEAFF. The CDR3 DNA reads as TGTGCCAGCAACCTGGGGGCACAAGGCACTGAAGCTTTCTTT.

In this sample, this clone turned up a few times. The chain employs TRBV11-2 and TRBJ2-1; 7 bases are a match to TRBD1. This CDR3 is built from 17 residues. Germline loops: CDR1 SGHAT, CDR2 FQNNGV. V gave up 5 bases and J gave up 3 bases; unmatched junction bases: 13. CDR3 nucleotide sequence: TGTGCCAGCAGCCGAACCCGACAGGGCGAGGGCTACAATGAGCAGTTCTTC. This gives the protein CASSRTRQGEGYNEQFF.

This clone was seen once. Written as DNA, the CDR3 is TGTGCCAGCAGTACAGGTATCTATGGCTACACCTTC. Protein: CASSTGIYGYTF. The chain combines TRBV6-5 with TRBJ1-2; D possibly corresponds to TRBD1 (5 bases). The CDR3 is 12 amino acids. Germline V CDR1 and CDR2: MNHEY, SVGAGI. Trimming pared 5 bases from V and 4 bases from J, leaving 8 bases between.

The gene calls are TRBV5-1 and TRBJ2-7; 8 bases are shared with TRBD1. This CDR3 has 13 residues. The J segment lost 4 bases and the V segment lost 4 bases, leaving 4 bases of the junction unmatched. Germline V gene sequence: CDR1 SGHRS, CDR2 YFSETQ. The chain's CDR3 is CASSPRQGYEQYF. The CDR3 DNA reads as TGCGCCAGCAGCCCTAGACAGGGGTACGAGCAGTACTTC.

The chain recombines TRBV12-5 with TRBJ2-2; 8 bases are shared with TRBD1. After removal of 5 bases from V and 4 bases from J, the junction contained 0 bases not matched to a gene. CDR3 length: 13 amino acids. Germline CDR1 and CDR2: LGHNT and FRNRAP. CDR3 in amino acids: CASGTGGTGELFF. For the CDR3, the DNA is TGTGCTAGTGGTACAGGGGGCACCGGGGAGCTGTTTTTT.

The chain recombines TRBV4-1 with TRBJ2-5; TRBD2 is a possible D gene (5 bases). Germline V gene lookup returns CDR1 MGHRA and CDR2 YSYEKL. Deletions cut 4 bases from V and 2 bases from J, with 17 bases between. CDR3 length: 16 amino acids. The CDR3 sequence: CASSRAANEGQETQYF. The DNA of the CDR3 is TGCGCCAGCAGCCGGGCAGCCAACGAGGGACAAGAGACCCAGTACTTC.

The chain has TRBV7-9 and TRBJ2-7; the D gene is possibly TRBD2 (5 bases). V was clipped by 2 bases and J by 5 bases, with 13 bases between them. This CDR3 contains 14 residues. Looked up from germline, CDR1 is SEHNR and CDR2 is FQNEAQ (reference sequence). DNA for the CDR3: TGTGCCAGCAGCTTAACGGGGATTTCCCACGAGCAGTACTTC. As protein: CASSLTGISHEQYF.